The rows below give T cell receptor beta chains drawn from one sample of a study of blood T cell repertoires in COVID-19. TCRdb keeps only in-frame clones here, not all; method: immunoSEQ multiplex PCR. Of approximately 70,000 clones detected, roughly 90% appear once; the ten largest clones hold 2.6%. The specimen was peripheral blood. Every receptor here comes from a man in his fifties with COVID-19, enrolled during active disease. The CDR3 runs from the conserved cysteine through the conserved F or W. Each record gives: V gene, clone size, J gene, D gene, CDR3 length, CDR3 DNA, CDR3 protein. D genes are given only for firm matches. Clone size, where shown, is once, few, many, or a class for clones that have expanded.

V gene: TRBV28; clone size: -; J gene: TRBJ1-3; D gene: TRBD1; CDR3 length: 14; CDR3 DNA: TGTGCCAGCAGTCCGGGACAGGGAGGAAACACCATATATTTT; CDR3 protein: CASSPGQGGNTIYF
V gene: TRBV19; clone size: few; J gene: TRBJ2-2; D gene: -; CDR3 length: 16; CDR3 DNA: TGTGCCAGTAGTATTGGGGGGACTTCGAACACCGGGGAGCTGTTTTTT; CDR3 protein: CASSIGGTSNTGELFF
V gene: TRBV6-5; clone size: once; J gene: TRBJ2-5; D gene: -; CDR3 length: 13; CDR3 DNA: TGTGCCAGCAGGCCCAACAGGGAAGAGACCCAGTACTTC; CDR3 protein: CASRPNREETQYF
V gene: TRBV3-1/TRBV3-2; clone size: -; J gene: TRBJ2-3; D gene: -; CDR3 length: 14; CDR3 DNA: TGTGCCAGCAGCCACCGCGGCAGCACAGATACGCAGTATTTT; CDR3 protein: CASSHRGSTDTQYF
V gene: TRBV6-2/TRBV6-3; clone size: few; J gene: TRBJ2-4; D gene: -; CDR3 length: 15; CDR3 DNA: TGTGCCAGCAGTTACCTGGGAGTAGCCAAAAACATTCAGTACTTC; CDR3 protein: CASSYLGVAKNIQYF
V gene: TRBV19; clone size: few; J gene: TRBJ2-2; D gene: TRBD1; CDR3 length: 14; CDR3 DNA: TGTGCCAGTAGTTTGACAGGGGCCACCGGGGAGCTGTTTTTT; CDR3 protein: CASSLTGATGELFF
V gene: TRBV7-3; clone size: -; J gene: TRBJ2-1; D gene: TRBD2; CDR3 length: 14; CDR3 DNA: TGTGCCAGCAGCCCGGGACTAGCGGGGGGTGAGCAGTTCTTC; CDR3 protein: CASSPGLAGGEQFF
V gene: TRBV11-2; clone size: -; J gene: TRBJ2-3; D gene: TRBD2; CDR3 length: 18; CDR3 DNA: TGTGCCAGCAGCTCTCGGCCGGGACTAGCGGGAGGTACAGATACGCAGTATTTT; CDR3 protein: CASSSRPGLAGGTDTQYF
V gene: TRBV7-8; clone size: few; J gene: TRBJ2-2; D gene: -; CDR3 length: 12; CDR3 DNA: TGTGCCAGCAGCACTCACACCGGGGAGCTGTTTTTT; CDR3 protein: CASSTHTGELFF
V gene: TRBV30; clone size: -; J gene: TRBJ2-7; D gene: TRBD1; CDR3 length: 12; CDR3 DNA: TGTGCCTGGGGACAGGGCTGGGACGAGCAGTACTTC; CDR3 protein: CAWGQGWDEQYF
V gene: TRBV14; clone size: -; J gene: TRBJ1-4; D gene: -; CDR3 length: 17; CDR3 DNA: TGTGCCAGCAGCCAAGGACCCGTGCAGGCTGCTAATGAAAAACTGTTTTTT; CDR3 protein: CASSQGPVQAANEKLFF
V gene: TRBV10-1; clone size: -; J gene: TRBJ2-3; D gene: TRBD2; CDR3 length: 15; CDR3 DNA: TGCGCCAGCAGTGAGGGGACTAGCGCGCCAGATACGCAGTATTTT; CDR3 protein: CASSEGTSAPDTQYF
V gene: TRBV28; clone size: -; J gene: TRBJ2-7; D gene: TRBD2; CDR3 length: 17; CDR3 DNA: TGTGCCAGCAGCCGAGGACTAGCGGGAGTGCGGCCCTACGAGCAGTACTTC; CDR3 protein: CASSRGLAGVRPYEQYF
V gene: TRBV5-4; clone size: -; J gene: TRBJ2-5; D gene: -; CDR3 length: 12; CDR3 DNA: TGTGCCAGCAACTCCCCAATCGGGACCCAGTACTTC; CDR3 protein: CASNSPIGTQYF
V gene: TRBV19; clone size: -; J gene: TRBJ1-4; D gene: TRBD1; CDR3 length: 16; CDR3 DNA: TGTGCCAGTAGTACACGGACAGGGCGCATAGATGAAAAACTGTTTTTT; CDR3 protein: CASSTRTGRIDEKLFF
V gene: TRBV12-3/TRBV12-4; clone size: -; J gene: TRBJ2-2; D gene: TRBD1; CDR3 length: 12; CDR3 DNA: TGTGCCAGCAGTTTACTCGGACAGGGTGTGTTTTTT; CDR3 protein: CASSLLGQGVFF
V gene: TRBV28; clone size: -; J gene: TRBJ1-4; D gene: -; CDR3 length: 15; CDR3 DNA: TGTGCCAGCAGTTTCGCGAGGGCAACTAATGAAAAACTGTTTTTT; CDR3 protein: CASSFARATNEKLFF
V gene: TRBV6-2/TRBV6-3; clone size: -; J gene: TRBJ2-3; D gene: TRBD1; CDR3 length: 14; CDR3 DNA: TGTGCCAGCAGTCGGACAGGACGCGCAGATACGCAGTATTTT; CDR3 protein: CASSRTGRADTQYF
V gene: TRBV28; clone size: -; J gene: TRBJ1-2; D gene: TRBD1; CDR3 length: 16; CDR3 DNA: TGTGCCAGCAGTTCAGGGACAGGGGGCCCCAGTTATGGCTACACCTTC; CDR3 protein: CASSSGTGGPSYGYTF
V gene: TRBV7-3; clone size: -; J gene: TRBJ1-5; D gene: -; CDR3 length: 13; CDR3 DNA: TGTGCCAGCTTGGGGCAGTACCATCAGCCCCAGCATTTT; CDR3 protein: CASLGQYHQPQHF
V gene: TRBV7-9; clone size: -; J gene: TRBJ1-2; D gene: TRBD1; CDR3 length: 15; CDR3 DNA: TGTGCCAGCAGCCGAGGGACAGGGGGACTCTATGGCTACACCTTC; CDR3 protein: CASSRGTGGLYGYTF
V gene: TRBV2; clone size: -; J gene: TRBJ1-4; D gene: TRBD1; CDR3 length: 15; CDR3 DNA: TGTGCCAGCAGGGTTGACAGGGGGCGAGTCGAAAAACTGTTTTTT; CDR3 protein: CASRVDRGRVEKLFF
V gene: TRBV18; clone size: -; J gene: TRBJ1-4; D gene: -; CDR3 length: 14; CDR3 DNA: TGTGCCAGCTCCCCAGACGGGGCTAATGAAAAACTGTTTTTT; CDR3 protein: CASSPDGANEKLFF
V gene: TRBV5-8; clone size: few; J gene: TRBJ1-1; D gene: -; CDR3 length: 13; CDR3 DNA: TGTGCCAGCAGCTTGAACAGATACACTGAAGCTTTCTTT; CDR3 protein: CASSLNRYTEAFF
V gene: TRBV25-1; clone size: -; J gene: TRBJ2-1; D gene: -; CDR3 length: 13; CDR3 DNA: TGTGCCAGCAGTAACAGCCTGATCAATGAGCAGTTCTTC; CDR3 protein: CASSNSLINEQFF
V gene: TRBV5-6; clone size: -; J gene: TRBJ1-4; D gene: TRBD1; CDR3 length: 14; CDR3 DNA: TGTGCCAGCAGCTTCGGGACAGGGAATGAAAAACTGTTTTTT; CDR3 protein: CASSFGTGNEKLFF
V gene: TRBV18; clone size: -; J gene: TRBJ2-1; D gene: -; CDR3 length: 16; CDR3 DNA: TGTGCCAGCTCACCACCGGGTTATGACAGCTACAATGAGCAGTTCTTC; CDR3 protein: CASSPPGYDSYNEQFF
V gene: TRBV5-6; clone size: -; J gene: TRBJ1-2; D gene: TRBD1; CDR3 length: 13; CDR3 DNA: TGTGCCAGCAGCTTGAGGACAGGGATAGGCTACACCTTC; CDR3 protein: CASSLRTGIGYTF
V gene: TRBV2; clone size: -; J gene: TRBJ1-4; D gene: TRBD1; CDR3 length: 15; CDR3 DNA: TGTGCCAGCAGCCCCGGTGGGACAGGGAATGAAAAACTGTTTTTT; CDR3 protein: CASSPGGTGNEKLFF